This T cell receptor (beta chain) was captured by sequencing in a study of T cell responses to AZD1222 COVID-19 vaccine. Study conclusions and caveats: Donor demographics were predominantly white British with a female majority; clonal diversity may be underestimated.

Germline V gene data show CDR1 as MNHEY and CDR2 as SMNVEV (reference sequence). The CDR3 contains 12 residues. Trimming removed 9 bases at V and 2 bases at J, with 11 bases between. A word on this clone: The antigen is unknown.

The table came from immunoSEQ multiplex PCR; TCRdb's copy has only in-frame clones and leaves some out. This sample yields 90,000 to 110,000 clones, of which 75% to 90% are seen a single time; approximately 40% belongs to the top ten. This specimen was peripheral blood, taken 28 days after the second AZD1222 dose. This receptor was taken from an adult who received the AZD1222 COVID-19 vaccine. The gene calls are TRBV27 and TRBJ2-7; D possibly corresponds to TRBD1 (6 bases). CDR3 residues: CASGQGPYEQYF. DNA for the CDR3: TGTGCCAGTGGGCAGGGGCCCTACGAGCAGTACTTC.